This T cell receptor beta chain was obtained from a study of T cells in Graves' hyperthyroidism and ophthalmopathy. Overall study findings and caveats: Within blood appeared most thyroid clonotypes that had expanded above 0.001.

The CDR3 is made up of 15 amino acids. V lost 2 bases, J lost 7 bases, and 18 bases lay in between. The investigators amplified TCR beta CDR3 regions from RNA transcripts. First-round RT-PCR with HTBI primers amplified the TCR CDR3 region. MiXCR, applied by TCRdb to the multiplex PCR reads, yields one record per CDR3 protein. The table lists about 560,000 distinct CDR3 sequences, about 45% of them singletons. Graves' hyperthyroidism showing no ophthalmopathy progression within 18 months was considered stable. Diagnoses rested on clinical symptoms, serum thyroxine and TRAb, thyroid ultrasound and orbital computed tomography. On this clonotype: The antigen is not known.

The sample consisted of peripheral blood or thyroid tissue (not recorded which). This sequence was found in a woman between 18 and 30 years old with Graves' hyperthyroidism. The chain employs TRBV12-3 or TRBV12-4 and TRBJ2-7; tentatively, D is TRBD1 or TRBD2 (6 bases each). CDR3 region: CASSLQGTSRQEQYF. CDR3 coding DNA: TGTGCCAGCAGTTTACAGGGGACTTCTCGCCAGGAGCAGTACTTC.